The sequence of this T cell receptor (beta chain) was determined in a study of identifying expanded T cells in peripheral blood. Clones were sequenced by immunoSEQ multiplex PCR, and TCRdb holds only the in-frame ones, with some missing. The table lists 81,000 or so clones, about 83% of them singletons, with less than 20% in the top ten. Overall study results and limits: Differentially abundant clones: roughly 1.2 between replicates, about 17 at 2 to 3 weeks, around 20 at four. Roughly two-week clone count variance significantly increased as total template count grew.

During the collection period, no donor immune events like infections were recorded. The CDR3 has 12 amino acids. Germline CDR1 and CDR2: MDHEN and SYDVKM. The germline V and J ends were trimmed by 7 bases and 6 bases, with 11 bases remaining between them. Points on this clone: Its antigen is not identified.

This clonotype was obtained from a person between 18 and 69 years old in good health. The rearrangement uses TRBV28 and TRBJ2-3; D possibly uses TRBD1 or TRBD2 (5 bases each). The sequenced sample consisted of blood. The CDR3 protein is CASTRDRDTQYF. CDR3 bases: TGTGCCAGCACCCGGGACCGGGATACGCAGTATTTT.